This T cell receptor beta chain was captured by sequencing in a study of multiple sclerosis patients with progressive multifocal leukoencephalopathy. Described time point: time of PML onset. T3 refers to blood collected at the onset of PML. Spiked into each PCR were synthetic inline TR CDR3 controls of all V-J pairings. Generated by immunoSEQ multiplex PCR, the TCRdb table keeps only in-frame clones and is missing some. The sample holds fewer than 35,000 clones, roughly 90% seen once. Germline V CDR1 and CDR2: MNHEY, SVGAGI. The CDR3 sequence is 12 residues long. V lost 2 bases and J 8 bases, leaving 7 bases between the germline ends.

V and J are TRBV6-5 and TRBJ1-3; possible D gene TRBD1, 6 bases. This sequence was found in a human donor with progressive multifocal leukoencephalopathy. Sequenced material: PBMCs, taken from a patient treated with natalizumab. DNA of the CDR3: TGTGCCAGCAGTTACAGGGGGGACACCATATATTTT. Translation gives CASSYRGDTIYF.